These 21 T cell receptor beta chains came from one sample sequenced in a study. TCRdb recomputed calls from the 5' RACE reads with MiXCR, one row per CDR3 protein. The sample has tens of thousands of distinct CDR3 sequences; approximately 24% are singletons. The sample was naive CD4+ T cells sorted from a lymph node. Subset noted: naive CD4+ T cells, CD4+CD45RA+CD25-. Receptor source: a female donor with breast cancer.

DNA of the CDR3: TGTGCCAGCAGCCCCTTCACTAGCGGGGGCCCAGATACGCAGTATTTT. Translating gives CASSPFTSGGPDTQYF. The chain employs TRBV3-1 and TRBJ2-3, with 11 positions matching TRBD2. The CDR3 loop spans 16 amino acids. Germline lookup yields CDR1 LGHDT and CDR2 YNNKEL (reference sequence). The V segment lost 4 bases and the J segment 4 bases; nucleotides outside the gene matches: 7.

This clonotype was found a few times. The chain combines TRBV9 with TRBJ1-3; TRBD1 matches 8 bases. The CDR3 spans 15 residues. Germline CDR1 reads SGDLS; CDR2 reads YYNGEE. Trimming at V came to 3 bases and at J to 3 bases, leaving 5 bases not matched to a gene. The DNA for the CDR3 is TGTGCCAGCAGCGCAAGGACAGGGTATGGAAACACCATATATTTT. Protein product: CASSARTGYGNTIYF.

The chain carries TRBV6-5 and TRBJ2-5; 7 nucleotides align to TRBD2. Germline V gives CDR1 MNHEY, CDR2 SVGAGI. V trimming: 8 bases; J trimming: 4 bases; junction bases outside the gene matches: 7. This CDR3 has 13 residues. CDR3 DNA: TGTGCCAGCCGACCGGGGGGTGGAGAGACCCAGTACTTC. It codes for CASRPGGGETQYF.

The chain combines TRBV6-1 with TRBJ2-3, with D perhaps TRBD1 or TRBD2 (5 bases each). The CDR3 runs 13 residues. Germline CDR1 MNHNS, CDR2 SASEGT. V was pared by 6 bases and J by 7 bases, with 14 bases between. The CDR3 protein is CASRREGLNTQYF. The CDR3 DNA reads as TGTGCCAGCAGGCGCGAGGGGCTAAATACGCAGTATTTT.

A few counts support this clonotype. This chain connects TRBV6-1 to TRBJ1-2; possibly TRBD1 for D (5 bases). The CDR3 has 14 amino acids. The V gene lost 7 bases and the J gene lost 3 bases, with 15 bases spanning the gap. Germline lookup yields CDR1 MNHNS and CDR2 SASEGT. The CDR3 here is CASTSVRGDYGYTF. In DNA form, the CDR3 reads TGTGCCAGCACTTCGGTTAGGGGCGACTATGGCTACACCTTC.

The chain recombines TRBV28 with TRBJ1-5; D gene unclear. V lost 5 bases, J lost 3 bases, and 2 bases lay in between. The germline CDR1 and CDR2 sequences are MDHEN and SYDVKM. There are 11 residues in the CDR3. In DNA form, the CDR3 reads TGTGCCAGCAGTCTCAATCAGCCCCAGCATTTT. Protein: CASSLNQPQHF. Filled out from reference TRBV28 and TRBJ1-5, the complete variable domain reads DVKVTQSSRYLVKRTGEKVFLECVQDMDHENMFWYRQDPGLGLRLIYFSYDVKMKEKGDIPEGYSVSREKKERFSLILESASTNQTSMYLCASSLNQPQHFGDGTRLSIL.

In this sample, this clonotype turned up a few times. V and J are TRBV12-3 or TRBV12-4 and TRBJ2-3; 10 bases agree with TRBD2. J lost 6 bases, V lost 6 bases, and 12 bases had no gene match. The CDR3 is 16 amino acids. In DNA form, the CDR3 reads TGTGCCAGCAGCTGGGGGACTAGCGCCCAACGCGATACGCAGTATTTT. As protein: CASSWGTSAQRDTQYF.

This clonotype was observed at least ten times. J is TRBJ1-3 and V is TRBV6-1; 10 nucleotides line up with TRBD1. The CDR3 loop spans 16 amino acids. Germline CDR1 MNHNS, CDR2 SASEGT. V was pared by 4 bases and J by 0 bases, with 3 bases of the junction left unmatched. CDR3 nucleotide sequence: TGTGCCAGCAGTGGGGGACAGGGGCCCTCTGGAAACACCATATATTTT. Its protein product is CASSGGQGPSGNTIYF.

This clonotype is labeled as medium-sized. J is TRBJ2-7 and V is TRBV29-1; D is undetermined. The CDR3 runs 11 residues. V was clipped by 4 bases and J by 3 bases, with 7 bases between them. CDR1 is SQVTM, CDR2 ANQGSEA, per germline. The CDR3 DNA reads as TGCAGCGTTGTAAAGGGCTACGAGCAGTACTTC. It specifies CSVVKGYEQYF.

This chain uses TRBV3-1 with TRBJ2-1; D may be TRBD2 (5 bases). V lost 4 bases to trimming and J lost 7 bases, with 11 bases between them. The CDR3 spans 13 residues. Germline lookup yields CDR1 LGHDT and CDR2 YNNKEL (reference sequence). Here the CDR3 reads CASSRTRDNEQFF. The CDR3 bases are TGTGCCAGCAGCCGCACCCGGGATAATGAGCAGTTCTTC.

In its sample, this clonotype was seen many times. The V gene is TRBV5-1, the J gene TRBJ2-1; the match to TRBD2 covers 7 bases. Germline assignment: CDR1 SGHRS and CDR2 YFSETQ. This CDR3 is built from 15 residues. Losses at the gene ends were 4 bases for V and 8 bases for J; bases not matched to a gene: 12. The CDR3 DNA sequence: TGCGCCAGCAGCCCATGGACTAGAAGGGAGGATGAGCAGTTCTTC. Its translation is CASSPWTRREDEQFF. Together with reference TRBV5-1 and TRBJ2-1, the CDR3 gives the full variable domain: KAGVTQTPRYLIKTRGQQVTLSCSPISGHRSVSWYQQTPGQGLQFLFEYFSETQRNKGNFPGRFSGRQFSNSRSEMNVSTLELGDSALYLCASSPWTRREDEQFFGPGTRLTVL.

This clonotype was seen at least ten times. The chain carries TRBV20-1 and TRBJ1-2; the D gene is possibly TRBD1 (5 bases). CDR3 length: 15 amino acids. Trimming took off 1 base at V and 6 bases at J, with 18 bases between the two ends. From germline, CDR1 is DFQATT and CDR2 SNEGSKA (reference sequence). CDR3 nucleotide sequence: TGCAGTGCTAGAGTCAGGGCAGTACTTGGCCATGGCTACACCTTC. Protein: CSARVRAVLGHGYTF.

By share, this clonotype counts as medium-sized. This chain connects TRBV5-1 to TRBJ1-4; D gene uncertain. V lost 5 bases and J 3 bases, leaving 11 bases between the germline ends. Germline values: CDR1 SGHRS, CDR2 YFSETQ. CDR3 length equals 14 residues. CDR3 protein: CASRTGASNEKLFF. Written as DNA, the CDR3 is TGCGCCAGCAGGACGGGAGCTTCTAATGAAAAACTGTTTTTT.

There are many counts of this clonotype. The chain couples TRBV6-1 to TRBJ2-1; 7 positions agree with TRBD1. Germline V gene sequence: CDR1 MNHNS, CDR2 SASEGT. The ends lost 6 bases at V and 3 bases at J; junction bases unmatched: 14. The CDR3 totals 17 residues. The CDR3 region has the DNA TGTGCCAGCAGCGCCCTTAAAACAGGGGCCCTCTACAATGAGCAGTTCTTC. Its protein product is CASSALKTGALYNEQFF.

This clonotype appeared a single time. This sequence joins TRBV20-1 and TRBJ2-5; 15 nucleotides align to TRBD2. Trimming removed 6 bases from V and 5 bases from J; junction bases left unmatched: 4. Germline CDR1 DFQATT, CDR2 SNEGSKA (reference sequence). The CDR3 sequence is 14 residues long. This chain's CDR3 is CSADGTSGRETQYF. The CDR3 DNA reads as TGCAGTGCAGACGGGACTAGCGGGAGGGAGACCCAGTACTTC.

This clonotype was detected many times. The rearrangement links TRBV28 to TRBJ2-1; D uncertain. Trimming cost V 7 bases and J 6 bases, with 16 bases left between them. Germline CDR1 is MDHEN and CDR2 is SYDVKM. This CDR3 spans 14 amino acids. The CDR3 nucleotides are TGTGCCAGCACGCCTGACCGTTTGACCAATGAGCAGTTCTTC. This gives the protein CASTPDRLTNEQFF.

The rearrangement joins TRBV7-3 to TRBJ2-2; 9 positions agree with TRBD2. In germline, CDR1 is SGHTA, CDR2 FQGTGA. With 5 bases clipped from V and 4 bases from J, the junction kept 8 bases outside the gene matches. The CDR3 covers 16 residues. CDR3 protein: CASSPLAGLRTGELFF. The CDR3 coding sequence is TGTGCCAGCAGCCCCCTAGCGGGATTACGCACCGGGGAGCTGTTTTTT.

There are a few counts of this clonotype. The chain links TRBV6-6 to TRBJ1-5; D call uncertain. The CDR3 loop spans 16 amino acids. Trimming removed 0 bases from V and 2 bases from J, with 11 bases in between. Germline loops: CDR1 MNHNY, CDR2 SVGAGI (reference sequence). For the CDR3, the DNA is TGTGCCAGCAGTTACTCGACCAGGCTCGGCAATCAGCCCCAGCATTTT. Translating gives CASSYSTRLGNQPQHF.

This clonotype was detected only a few times. The V gene is TRBV15, the J gene TRBJ2-7, with D possibly TRBD2 on 6 matching bases. V was trimmed by 4 bases and J by 1 base, leaving 14 bases between them. This CDR3 contains 15 residues. Germline V gene lookup returns CDR1 LNHNV and CDR2 YYDKDF (reference sequence). This CDR3 is CATSKRTGGSYEQYF. The CDR3 nucleotides read TGTGCCACCAGCAAGAGAACCGGGGGTTCCTACGAGCAGTACTTC. The whole variable domain, filled in from reference TRBV15 and TRBJ2-7, reads DAMVIQNPRYQVTQFGKPVTLSCSQTLNHNVMYWYQQKSSQAPKLLFHYYDKDFNNEADTPDNFQSRRPNTSFCFLDIRSPGLGDTAMYLCATSKRTGGSYEQYFGPGTRLTVT.

The sample holds a few counts of this clonotype. This chain links TRBV6-1 with TRBJ2-7, with TRBD2 as a possible D gene (5 bases). Germline values: CDR1 MNHNS, CDR2 SASEGT. CDR3 length equals 14 residues. V was cut by 6 bases and J by 3 bases, with 15 bases left in between. The CDR3 region is CASSESGSNYEQYF. The CDR3 DNA follows: TGTGCCAGCAGCGAAAGCGGCAGTAACTACGAGCAGTACTTC.

This clonotype came up many times. The chain combines TRBV7-2 with TRBJ2-1, with D unclear. CDR3 length: 14 residues. Germline CDR1 is SGHTA and CDR2 is FQGNSA. Trimming left V 5 bases short and J 3 bases short, with 11 bases between. This chain's CDR3 is CASSHLDNYNEQFF. The CDR3 DNA follows: TGTGCCAGCAGCCATCTAGACAACTACAATGAGCAGTTCTTC.